This note documents a single T cell receptor beta chain sequence. Antigen unknown. V lost 9 bases and J 8 bases, leaving 3 bases between the germline ends. Germline V CDR1 and CDR2: SGHKS, YYEKEE (reference sequence). The CDR3 loop spans 9 amino acids. Here immunoSEQ multiplex PCR was the method, and the copy in TCRdb shows in-frame clones only, minus some. The sample shows around 80,000 clones, around 85% of them seen only once. The sample comes from a study of a mutant IDH1 vaccine in newly diagnosed glioma. Turning to the study itself: Eight vaccinations went to patients in weeks 1, 3, 5, 7, 11, 15, 19, 23. Patients' prior therapy spanned radiotherapy, temozolomide, or both; most underwent both.

Regarding time point: week 23, last vaccination. Every single dose of the vaccine, 300 ug of mutant IDH1 20-mer peptide, came with topical imiquimod. Here the sequenced sample was PBMCs, taken from a glioma patient whose treatment included an IDH1 peptide vaccine. This receptor was identified in a woman between 50 and 59 years old with glioma. V gene TRBV5-5 combines with J gene TRBJ1-6; D uncertain. For the CDR3, the DNA is TGTGCCAACGATTCACCCCTCCACTTT. This encodes CANDSPLHF.